The 21 T cell receptor beta chains reported below all come from one sample, sequenced in a study of T-cell memory formation after mild COVID-19. TCRdb processed the 5' RACE reads anew with MiXCR; each CDR3 protein has one entry. The table shows 350,000 to 400,000 distinct CDR3 sequences, with around 15% occurring only once. The sample comprised PBMCs or a T cell subset sorted from them (not recorded which). The receptors here all came from a young man who had mild COVID-19 (a few samples of this study predate the infection). Cell type and time point are not known.

The chain is built from TRBV6-5 and TRBJ2-2; D possibly uses TRBD1 or TRBD2 (5 bases each). V shed 2 bases and J shed 4 bases, with 8 bases lying between them. Germline V gene data show CDR1 as MNHEY and CDR2 as SVGAGI. CDR3 length: 14 amino acids. CDR3 nucleotides: TGTGCCAGCAGTTACAGGGACCCCACCGGGGAGCTGTTTTTT. Translating gives CASSYRDPTGELFF.

There are a few counts of this clonotype. V gene TRBV5-6 combines with J gene TRBJ2-1; D unresolved. This CDR3 is 11 amino acids long. V was trimmed by 4 bases and J by 8 bases, leaving 7 bases between them. Germline CDR1 and CDR2: SGHDT and YYEEEE. The chain's CDR3 is CASSVVYEQFF. The CDR3, as DNA: TGTGCCAGCAGCGTCGTCTATGAGCAGTTCTTC.

This clonotype was seen a few times. V is TRBV7-6 and J is TRBJ2-1, with TRBD2 matching 9 bases. The germline gives CDR1 SGHVS, CDR2 FNYEAQ. J lost 4 bases, V lost 3 bases, and 10 bases had no gene match. This CDR3 is 17 amino acids long. CDR3 sequence (DNA): TGTGCCAGCAGCTTCGCGGGTAGCGGGGGATTTTACAATGAGCAGTTCTTC. Translating it yields CASSFAGSGGFYNEQFF. Full variable domain (outside the CDR3, taken from reference TRBV7-6 and TRBJ2-1): GAGVSQSPRYKVTKRGQDVALRCDPISGHVSLYWYRQALGQGPEFLTYFNYEAQQDKSGLPNDRFSAERPEGSISTLTIQRTEQRDSAMYRCASSFAGSGGFYNEQFFGPGTRLTVL.

The table lists this clonotype with many counts. This chain links TRBV10-3 with TRBJ1-2, with 9 bases lining up with TRBD1. The CDR3 length is 12 residues. Germline V gene data show CDR1 as ENHRY and CDR2 as SYGVKD. V shed 8 bases and J 7 bases; nucleotides not matched to a gene: 5. CDR3 DNA: TGTGCCATCCTACAGGGGGCAAGTGGCTACACCTTC. As protein: CAILQGASGYTF.

The rearrangement joins TRBV20-1 to TRBJ1-3; 8 bases align to TRBD1. Germline V CDR1 and CDR2: DFQATT, SNEGSKA (reference sequence). The CDR3 has 15 residues. With V trimmed by 3 bases and J by 2 bases, 6 bases remained unmatched. The CDR3 region is CSARGTGGPGNTIYF. In nucleotides, the CDR3 is TGCAGTGCTAGGGGAACAGGGGGACCTGGAAACACCATATATTTT.

For the CDR3, the DNA is TGTGCCAGCAGTTTACTAGCGGGGGGCCTCAAGACAGATACGCAGTATTTT. Protein: CASSLLAGGLKTDTQYF. The chain carries TRBV27 and TRBJ2-3; 11 bases are a match to TRBD2. J gave up 3 bases and V 2 bases, and 7 bases lay outside the gene matches. CDR1 and CDR2 (germline): MNHEY, SMNVEV (reference sequence). This CDR3 is built from 17 residues.

This clonotype was seen a handful of times. The chain carries TRBV5-1 and TRBJ2-3; D not certain. The CDR3 runs 15 residues. Trimming left V 1 base short and J 2 bases short, with 11 bases between. Germline-derived CDR1 and CDR2 are SGHRS and YFSETQ. The CDR3 DNA sequence: TGCGCCAGCAGCTTGTGGGCCACCTACACAGATACGCAGTATTTT. As protein: CASSLWATYTDTQYF.

This clonotype was recorded a few times. This chain connects TRBV30 to TRBJ1-2, with TRBD1 identical over 7 bases. Unmatched junction bases numbered 9, after V lost 5 bases and J lost 6 bases. The germline CDR1 and CDR2 sequences are GTSNPN and SVGIG (reference sequence). The CDR3 has 13 residues. Here the CDR3 reads CAWARQGVDGYTF. DNA of the CDR3: TGTGCCTGGGCAAGACAGGGTGTGGATGGCTACACCTTC.

The CDR3 protein is CASSQEGGRGLFF. The DNA of the CDR3 is TGCGCCAGCAGCCAAGAGGGGGGAAGGGGACTGTTTTTT. The V gene is TRBV4-3, the J gene TRBJ1-4; D is possibly TRBD1 (5 bases). Trimming took 0 bases from V and 13 from J, leaving 12 bases between them. The CDR3 has 13 residues. Germline values: CDR1 LGHNA, CDR2 YSLEER.

V is TRBV7-9 and J is TRBJ2-3; D is ambiguous. CDR1 and CDR2 from the germline V gene are SEHNR and FQNEAQ (reference sequence). Trimming removed 5 bases at V and 4 bases at J, with 13 bases between. The CDR3 is 14 amino acids. Here the CDR3 DNA reads TGTGCCAGCAGCCTCCATCAGTCCCCAGATACGCAGTATTTT. Residues: CASSLHQSPDTQYF.

This clonotype was counted between two and nine times. V usage is TRBV12-3 or TRBV12-4 and J usage is TRBJ1-2; the match to TRBD1 covers 7 bases. With V trimmed by 5 bases and J by 4 bases, 10 bases remained unmatched. CDR3 size: 15 residues. The CDR3 spells CASSAGDSQGYGYTF. DNA of the CDR3: TGTGCCAGCAGTGCTGGGGACAGCCAAGGCTATGGCTACACCTTC.

The rearrangement joins TRBV27 to TRBJ2-7, with D hard to call. The CDR3 totals 14 residues. Germline CDR1 and CDR2: MNHEY and SMNVEV (reference sequence). Trimming stripped 3 bases from V and 3 bases from J, with 12 bases between. The CDR3 DNA reads as TGTGCCAGCAGTTTGTCGGACGGTGGCTACGAGCAGTACTTC. Protein sequence: CASSLSDGGYEQYF.

The chain joins TRBV20-1 to TRBJ1-2; D may be TRBD1 (5 bases). The CDR3 contains 14 residues. The germline V gene has CDR1 DFQATT and CDR2 SNEGSKA (reference sequence). Trimming took 1 base from V and 4 from J, leaving 13 bases between them. CDR3 nucleotide sequence: TGCAGTGCTAGAGTCCGGGACGGAGGCTATGGCTACACCTTC. Translated: CSARVRDGGYGYTF.

CDR3 nucleotide sequence: TGTGCCAGCAGCTTAGCGGTGCGACAGATACCCGAGGGAGAGACCCAGTACTTC. It encodes CASSLAVRQIPEGETQYF. The V gene is TRBV7-9, the J gene TRBJ2-5, with D perhaps TRBD1 or TRBD2 (5 bases each). V was pared by 0 bases and J by 4 bases, with 21 bases between. The CDR3 has 18 amino acids. Per the germline V gene, CDR1 is SEHNR and CDR2 is FQNEAQ (reference sequence).

This clonotype was counted only a few times. The rearrangement uses TRBV4-3 and TRBJ1-5; 10 nucleotides align to TRBD1. The CDR3 covers 17 residues. Trimming removed 1 base from V and 5 bases from J; junction bases left unmatched: 8. Germline CDR1 LGHNA, CDR2 YSLEER. CDR3 sequence: CASSQAAPDRGYQPQHF. The CDR3 DNA reads as TGCGCCAGCAGCCAAGCTGCCCCGGACAGGGGGTATCAGCCCCAGCATTTT.

The rearrangement joins TRBV4-3 to TRBJ1-1; D not resolved. V lost 5 bases to trimming and J lost 2 bases, with 6 bases between them. The length of the CDR3 is 12 residues. Germline-derived CDR1 and CDR2 are LGHNA and YSLEER. The CDR3 DNA reads TGCGCCAGCAGCGGCGAAAACACTGAAGCTTTCTTT. Its protein product is CASSGENTEAFF.

The chain uses TRBV20-1 and TRBJ1-5; D possibly corresponds to TRBD1 (6 bases). This CDR3 contains 15 residues. Germline lookup yields CDR1 DFQATT and CDR2 SNEGSKA (reference sequence). Trimming pared 0 bases from V and 6 bases from J, leaving 15 bases between. The CDR3 here is CSARDPGGSGQPQHF. The CDR3 nucleotides are TGCAGTGCTAGAGATCCTGGGGGCTCGGGTCAGCCCCAGCATTTT.

This clonotype appeared a few times. This rearrangement joins TRBV27 to TRBJ2-2; possibly TRBD2 for D (6 bases). V was cut by 6 bases and J by 3 bases, with 11 bases left in between. In germline, CDR1 is MNHEY, CDR2 SMNVEV (reference sequence). This CDR3 is 14 amino acids long. The CDR3 DNA reads TGTGCCAGCAGAGTTCGGGGGTACACCGGGGAGCTGTTTTTT. Translation gives CASRVRGYTGELFF.

This clonotype turned up a few times. The rearrangement joins TRBV24-1 to TRBJ2-2; TRBD2 is a possible D gene (6 bases). This CDR3 comprises 14 residues. Germline values: CDR1 KGHDR, CDR2 SFDVKD. The germline V and J ends were trimmed by 9 bases and 2 bases, with 12 bases remaining between them. The CDR3 coding sequence is TGTGCCACCTCGGCGGCGGGAAACACCGGGGAGCTGTTTTTT. Amino acids: CATSAAGNTGELFF.

This sequence joins TRBV29-1 and TRBJ1-1, with D possibly matching TRBD1 (5 bases). The CDR3 contains 11 residues. Germline-derived CDR1 and CDR2 are SQVTM and ANQGSEA. CDR3 DNA sequence: TGCGGGGGAGGGGAAAACACTGAAGCTTTCTTT. Translation: CGGGENTEAFF.

The V gene is TRBV5-1, the J gene TRBJ2-7; 9 nucleotides agree with TRBD1. The length of the CDR3 is 13 residues. Looked up from germline, CDR1 is SGHRS and CDR2 is YFSETQ. Trimming cost V 4 bases and J 5 bases; bases outside gene matches: 4. DNA of the CDR3: TGCGCCAGCAGCGTGGACAGGGGCGACGAGCAGTACTTC. Its protein is CASSVDRGDEQYF.